This TCR beta chain was retrieved from a study of shared clonotypes between healthy human individuals (dated by TCRdb to the early 2020s). Study-wide context: The cohort included three men and a couple of women between 18 and 49 years of age. For each donor, CD4 naive and CD4 memory were each given three plates, CD8 naive was given two plates, and CD8 memory was given one plate. The study deeply sequenced blood TCR repertoires of 5 or 6 healthy adults to estimate repertoire size and the extent of clonotype sharing between individuals. To increase sequencing depth and limit assay-specific biases, TCR repertoire library preparation and sequencing were carried out by different laboratories using diverse techniques. Each donor's leukapheresis produced roughly between about 0.85 and 10 billion PBMCs.

TCR CDR3 regions were amplified from genomic DNA by multiplex PCR using the deep immunoSEQ assay. For each cell subset, the extracted genomic DNA was distributed evenly across all wells of several immunoSEQ 96-well plates, and each plate served as one replicate. Each replicate PCR for sorted subsets received 150 to 250 ng genomic DNA, equal to about 30,000 T cell genomes. Purified libraries were measured with a Qubit 3.0 fluorometer, size-checked on a Bioanalyzer 2100, and measured again with the KAPA Library Quantification kit. Every immunoSEQ 96-well plate was sequenced on a separate single-read 150-cycle Illumina NextSeq 550 flow cell. The study's processing was this. Because the immunoSEQ output included only junctional sequences and no quality scores, the filtering could not be the same as the filtering used for full-length reads. To assign V/J genes and CDR3, sequences were annotated against IMGT germline references using PyIR, a Python wrapper for IgBLAST v1.9. Reads were filtered out if the reads had weak V/J assignments (E-value above 1e-6), no CDR3, stop codons, out-of-frame junctions, or ambiguous translated residues. V3J clonotypes were defined as sequences sharing an identical inferred V gene, J gene, and CDR3 amino acid sequence. To compute the percentage overlap between repertoires, the number of shared unique clonotypes was divided by the size of the smaller repertoire. Three approaches were used to assess repertoire richness: RTK rarefaction, the Chao1 estimator, and Recon v2.1 estimates of unobserved clonotypes. Generation probabilities for all TCRbeta clonotypes obtained by the gDNA method from several donors were computed using OLGA. In its TCRdb copy, this immuneACCESS table keeps in-frame sequences only and misses some clones. Where compared with another copy, unresolved V genes explain less than half of these, and the others have no known cause. Clonal size and the V and J genes are those of that table, whereas D and trimming came from the DNA. The sample includes more than 500,000 clones, with roughly 95% observed a single time. The ten largest make up about 0.11% of the sample.

Concerning this clone: No antigen is known for it. Per-nucleotide qualities are absent, and no much larger clonotype sits a single base away. Other nucleotide sequences in the sample specify the same CDR3.

For the CD8 naive samples, CD45RO-negative cells were positively selected for CCR7, yielding a CD45RA+CCR7+ population from which TemRA cells were excluded. Healthy HIV-negative adults with no recently reported acute infections or vaccinations were included as donors. Only Caucasian adults living in Nashville, Tennessee, USA were represented among the donors. Blood was collected by leukapheresis, and PBMCs were isolated by Ficoll-Histopaque density gradient centrifugation and then cryopreserved in liquid nitrogen vapor phase. Analytical flow cytometry was used to check the purity and quantity of each magnetically sorted T cell population. Genomic DNA was isolated from each sorted fraction and quantified by UV absorbance on a Nanodrop 2000c. The full study reports these points: Rarefaction of sorted-subset datasets indicated incomplete sequencing despite the large sequencing depth. Pairwise subsampling indicated that sequencing depth was expected to affect the degree of clonotype sharing among donors. Only blood was sampled, and tissue TCR repertoires likely differ from those in blood. The small number of donors limited the genetic and exposure-history diversity represented. Clonotypes shared by all four sorted-subset donors showed higher generation probabilities than non-shared clonotypes. When a few donors were compared, the shared fraction of clonotypes was 5% to 6.5% for naive CD4, over 3% for naive CD8, roughly 2.3% for memory CD4, and 0.4% for memory CD8. Estimated clonotype richness was generally larger for naive than for memory subsets.

Sequenced sample: naive CD8+ T cells sorted from blood. The cell subset or site label of this sample denotes: CD45RA+CCR7+. The sequence was obtained from a woman younger than 45 in good health.

The bases are TGTGCCAGCAGCCTAGCGGGGACCTACAATGAGCAGTTCTTC. Translated, this is CASSLAGTYNEQFF. The sequence is built from TRBV27 and TRBJ2-1, with 9 bases in between that match TRBD2. The germline V and J ends show losses of 6 bases and 2 bases respectively, and no gene match explains 2 bases of the junction. The germline V gene (reference sequence) provides CDR1 MNHEY and CDR2 SMNVEV. Reading from cysteine to phenylalanine, the CDR3 counts 14 amino acids. CDR3 DNA only is kept here, 42 bases in frame from base 1.